The subject of this entry is one TCR beta chain. TCRdb fed the RT-PCR reads into MiXCR, producing one record per CDR3 protein. This table has approximately 200,000 distinct CDR3 sequences, 41% appearing once. These data are taken from a study of patients and donors after allogeneic stem cell transplantation. Looked up from germline, CDR1 is SEHNR and CDR2 is FQNEAQ (reference sequence). The CDR3 runs 14 residues. The V gene end was trimmed by 5 bases and the J gene end by 10 bases; junction bases not matched to a gene: 13. The genes are TRBV7-9 and TRBJ1-1, with 7 bases lining up with TRBD1. This sequence was found in a human donor who was either an allogeneic HSCT recipient or a stem cell or donor lymphocyte infusion donor (not recorded which). It is not recorded whose cells these are; they may come from a transplant donor. Source material: blood, either unsorted or a sorted T cell fraction (not recorded which). This chain's CDR3 is CASSPPQPTGRAFF. In nucleotides, the CDR3 is TGTGCCAGCAGCCCCCCACAACCGACAGGGCGAGCTTTCTTT. The variable domain in full, with the rest retrieved from reference TRBV7-9 and TRBJ1-1, is DTGVSQNPRHKITKRGQNVTFRCDPISEHNRLYWYRQTLGQGPEFLTYFQNEAQLEKSRLLSDRFSAERPKGSFSTLEIQRTEQGDSAMYLCASSPPQPTGRAFFGQGTRLTVV.